This T cell receptor beta chain was obtained from a study of OX40 agonist ivuxolimab in advanced cancers. Study context: The group had a mean age of 60 years, ranged from about 20 to 80, and was 82.7% male.

Only one count was recorded for this clone. The target antigen is unknown. At the DNA level, this CDR3 is encoded by other sequences in the same sample as well. Repertoires were generated with immunoSEQ multiplex PCR, while TCRdb's copy carries only in-frame clones and drops some. The table has fewer than 12,000 clones, over 60% seen once. The study, taken as a whole, reports: Several nonresponders also turned out to have low normalized T-cell clonal expansion.

This CDR3 comprises 14 residues. The V end lost 0 bases, the J end lost 2 bases, and 9 bases lay between the germline ends. Germline lookup yields CDR1 SGDLS and CDR2 YYNGEE. The origin of this receptor is an adult with an advanced solid tumor such as melanoma, head and neck, liver or kidney cancer. V and J are TRBV9 and TRBJ2-7; the D is unclear. Sequencing was performed on CD4+ or CD8+ T cells sorted from blood, taken in a trial of the OX40 agonist ivuxolimab. The CDR3 coding sequence is TGTGCCAGCAGCGTAGGCGACACTACCTACGAGCAGTACTTC. Translation gives CASSVGDTTYEQYF.